The 14 T cell receptor beta chains presented below share a single source sample, sequenced in a study of cytomegalovirus exposure and HLA in healthy donors. The PCR contained 60 Vbeta and 13 Jbeta primers. TCRdb's copy holds only in-frame clones and misses some; the assay was immunoSEQ multiplex PCR. The data contain 60,000 to 70,000 clones, 75% of them seen just once; the ten biggest clones take up approximately 24%. The sequencing sample was made of PBMCs. These receptor sequences come from a woman aged 40 to 49 in good health and CMV-seropositive.

The rearrangement links TRBV23-1 to TRBJ2-7; 7 bases map to TRBD1. TRBV23-1 is annotated as an ORF whose role is uncertain. This CDR3 is 16 amino acids long. J gave up 3 bases and V 3 bases, and 11 bases lay outside the gene matches. The CDR3 loop reads CASSHVSLPGGYEQYF. CDR3 in DNA: TGCGCCAGCAGTCACGTGAGCCTTCCAGGGGGCTACGAGCAGTACTTC.

This clone came up a few times. The chain is built from TRBV7-3 and TRBJ2-3, with 7 nucleotides matching TRBD2. The CDR3 is 15 residues long. The germline gives CDR1 SGHTA, CDR2 FQGTGA. J gave up 1 base and V 2 bases, and 3 bases lay outside the gene matches. This chain's CDR3 is CASSLGAGGTDTQYF. As DNA, the CDR3 is TGTGCCAGCAGCTTAGGGGCGGGGGGCACAGATACGCAGTATTTT.

This sequence joins TRBV19 and TRBJ2-1, with TRBD2 identical over 7 bases. Germline V gene sequence: CDR1 LNHDA, CDR2 SQIVND (reference sequence). The V and J ends lost 6 bases and 2 bases, in that order; junction bases with no gene match: 7. This CDR3 contains 15 residues. The DNA for the CDR3 is TGTGCCAGTAGCCGCGACAGCGGGGCCTACAATGAGCAGTTCTTC. Its protein is CASSRDSGAYNEQFF.

This clone was recorded a few times. This chain links TRBV5-1 with TRBJ2-5, with 11 bases lining up with TRBD2. Germline lookup yields CDR1 SGHRS and CDR2 YFSETQ. The V segment lost 0 bases and the J segment 4 bases; nucleotides outside the gene matches: 14. CDR3 size: 19 residues. The CDR3: CASSLGSSGGRRLGETQYF. In nucleotides, the CDR3 is TGCGCCAGCAGCTTGGGCTCTAGCGGGGGGAGGAGACTAGGAGAGACCCAGTACTTC.

This sequence joins TRBV6-5 and TRBJ1-4, with D possibly being TRBD1 (5 bases). The germline gives CDR1 MNHEY, CDR2 SVGAGI. The V end was cut by 7 bases, the J end by 6 bases, with 15 bases between. The CDR3 runs to 14 residues. Written as DNA, the CDR3 is TGTGCCAGCACCTCCGGGGGGGTCGATGAAAAACTGTTTTTT. This translates into CASTSGGVDEKLFF.

The genes are TRBV6-1 and TRBJ2-3; 10 bases are shared with TRBD2. CDR1 and CDR2 (germline): MNHNS, SASEGT. Trimming took 2 bases from V and 6 from J; bases not matched to a gene: 8. The CDR3 totals 16 residues. The CDR3 coding sequence is TGTGCCAGCAGTGAATCGTCTAGCGGGGGAGCCGATACGCAGTATTTT. This encodes CASSESSSGGADTQYF.

This chain links TRBV5-4 with TRBJ1-6; D unclear. The germline V gene encodes CDR1 SGHNT and CDR2 YYREEE (reference sequence). This CDR3 has 14 residues. V was pared by 4 bases and J by 7 bases, with 12 bases between. CDR3: CASSVVALNSPLHF. DNA for the CDR3: TGTGCCAGCAGCGTGGTTGCCCTAAATTCACCCCTCCACTTT.

The chain links TRBV4-1 to TRBJ1-4; D unresolved. Germline assignment: CDR1 MGHRA and CDR2 YSYEKL. This CDR3 is 13 amino acids long. V lost 2 bases and J lost 5, with 6 bases in between. The CDR3 here is CASSQPRNEKLFF. In DNA, the CDR3 is TGCGCCAGCAGCCAACCGAGGAATGAAAAACTGTTTTTT.

The chain links TRBV4-2 to TRBJ2-7; no clear D gene. Per germline, CDR1 LGHNA and CDR2 YNFKEQ. With 1 base removed from V and 2 bases from J, the gap between germline ends came to 9 bases. The CDR3 has 14 residues. The CDR3 DNA follows: TGTGCCAGCAGCCAAGCCCCAGGAACCTACGAGCAGTACTTC. It yields the protein CASSQAPGTYEQYF.

This clone came up a few times. The rearrangement joins TRBV27 to TRBJ2-7, with TRBD2 identical over 7 bases. The V segment lost 3 bases and the J segment 5 bases; nucleotides outside the gene matches: 4. In germline, CDR1 is MNHEY, CDR2 SMNVEV (reference sequence). The CDR3 has 13 amino acids. CDR3 amino acids: CASSLVRGDEQYF. In nucleotides, the CDR3 is TGTGCCAGCAGTTTGGTCCGGGGGGACGAGCAGTACTTC.

This chain joins TRBV5-4 and TRBJ2-5; D ambiguous. CDR3 length: 14 amino acids. The germline V and J ends were trimmed by 4 bases and 1 base, with 11 bases remaining between them. CDR1 SGHNT and CDR2 YYREEE come from the germline V gene (reference sequence). The CDR3 region is CASSPETGQETQYF. The CDR3 bases are TGTGCCAGCAGCCCTGAGACTGGCCAAGAGACCCAGTACTTC.

The gene calls are TRBV7-6 and TRBJ2-7, with 10 bases identical to TRBD2. The CDR3 covers 14 residues. Germline assignment: CDR1 SGHVS and CDR2 FNYEAQ. Unmatched junction bases numbered 7, after V lost 4 bases and J lost 7 bases. CDR3 in amino acids: CASSSSGGAGEQYF. The DNA for the CDR3 is TGTGCCAGCAGCTCGAGCGGGGGGGCGGGTGAGCAGTACTTC.

J is TRBJ1-2 and V is TRBV27, with D possibly TRBD1 on 6 matching bases. Per germline, CDR1 MNHEY and CDR2 SMNVEV (reference sequence). Trimming removed 4 bases at V and 5 bases at J, with 17 bases between. This CDR3 has 15 amino acids. CDR3 sequence (DNA): TGTGCCAGCAGTTCCGCTGACAGGTTAGGATATGGCTACACCTTC. Amino acids: CASSSADRLGYGYTF.

This clone was detected once. The chain recombines TRBV5-1 with TRBJ2-3, with D possibly being TRBD2 (5 bases). V was clipped by 5 bases and J by 0 bases, with 10 bases between them. The CDR3 sequence is 14 residues long. The V gene's germline CDR1 is SGHRS and CDR2 YFSETQ. Written as DNA, the CDR3 is TGCGCCAGCAGAAGAGGGTCTAGCACAGATACGCAGTATTTT. Translation gives CASRRGSSTDTQYF. The whole variable domain, remainder taken from reference TRBV5-1 and TRBJ2-3, is KAGVTQTPRYLIKTRGQQVTLSCSPISGHRSVSWYQQTPGQGLQFLFEYFSETQRNKGNFPGRFSGRQFSNSRSEMNVSTLELGDSALYLCASRRGSSTDTQYFGPGTRLTVL.